This T cell receptor (beta chain) is from a study of shared clonotypes between healthy human individuals (dated by TCRdb to 2018 to 2021). Background for the entire study: The cohort included three men and a couple of women between 18 and 49 years of age. For each donor, three plates each were used for CD4 naive and CD4 memory, two plates were used for CD8 naive, and one plate was used for CD8 memory. Blood TCR repertoires of about five healthy adults were deeply sequenced to estimate repertoire size and the extent of clonotype sharing between individuals. To increase sequencing depth and limit assay-specific biases, different laboratories used diverse techniques to prepare libraries and sequence TCR repertoires. Per donor, leukapheresis produced somewhere between about 0.94 and 9.5 billion PBMCs. What the research found in general, with its limitations: Estimated clonotype richness was generally larger for naive than for memory subsets. When a handful of donors were compared, the shared fraction of clonotypes was about 5.5% for naive CD4, roughly 3.3% for naive CD8, 2% to 2.5% for memory CD4, and 0.4% for memory CD8. The small number of donors limited the genetic and exposure-history diversity represented. Pairwise subsampling indicated that sequencing depth was expected to affect the degree of clonotype sharing among donors. Even with the large sequencing depth, rarefaction of the sorted-subset datasets indicated that sequencing was incomplete. Compared with non-shared clonotypes, the clonotypes found in all four sorted-subset donors had higher generation probabilities. Only blood was sampled, and tissue TCR repertoires likely differ from those in blood.

Donors were healthy HIV-negative adults with no recently reported acute infections or vaccinations. All donors were Caucasian adults living in Nashville, Tennessee, USA. CD4+ T cells were enriched by magnetic negative selection, after which naive cells were positively selected on CD45RA and the negative fraction was taken as the memory subset. Blood was obtained by leukapheresis, after which PBMCs were separated by Ficoll-Histopaque density gradient centrifugation and cryopreserved in liquid nitrogen vapor phase. Analytical flow cytometry was used to check the purity and quantity of every magnetically sorted T cell population. Genomic DNA was isolated from every sorted fraction and measured by UV absorbance on a Nanodrop 2000c. As to this clone: This clone's antigen is unknown. No much larger clone exists at a distance of one base, and base qualities are not known.

The junction shows trimming of 0 bases on V and 3 bases on J, plus 10 bases between the germline ends. Taken from cysteine to phenylalanine, the CDR3 has 15 residues. The retained sequence is limited to the CDR3, 45 bases, with the frame set at the first base. The germline V gene encodes CDR1 SGHKS and CDR2 YYEKEE (reference sequence). TCR CDR3 regions were amplified from genomic DNA by multiplex PCR using the deep immunoSEQ assay. Extracted genomic DNA from each cell subset was distributed evenly across all wells of several immunoSEQ 96-well plates, and each plate was treated as a replicate. For sorted subsets, around 0.2 ug genomic DNA, equal to 25,000 to 35,000 T cell genomes, was loaded into each replicate PCR. Purified libraries were measured with a Qubit 3.0 fluorometer, size-checked on a Bioanalyzer 2100, and measured again with the KAPA Library Quantification kit. A separate single-read 150-cycle Illumina NextSeq 550 flow cell was used to sequence each immunoSEQ 96-well plate. The original pipeline was this. The immunoSEQ output contained only junctional sequences without quality scores, so filtering could not match that applied to full-length reads. To assign V/J genes and CDR3, sequences were annotated against IMGT germline references using PyIR, a Python wrapper for IgBLAST v1.9. Any read was removed if the V/J assignment was weak (E-value above 1e-6), the CDR3 was missing, or the read contained stop codons, out-of-frame junctions, or ambiguous translated residues. A V3J clonotype was defined by an identical inferred V gene, J gene, and CDR3 amino acid sequence. To compute the percentage overlap between repertoires, the number of shared unique clonotypes was divided by the size of the smaller repertoire. RTK rarefaction, the Chao1 estimator, and Recon v2.1 estimates of unobserved clonotypes were used to assess repertoire richness. For all TCRbeta clonotypes obtained by the gDNA method from four donors, generation probabilities were computed with OLGA. As stored in TCRdb, this immuneACCESS dataset retains in-frame rearrangements with V and J assigned. A fraction of the clones does not appear; measured against another copy, unresolved V genes explain less than half of the discrepancy, and the remainder lacks a known reason. The D gene and trimming were derived from the DNA, and the V and J assignments and clone size from that table. Here the sample has approximately 2,000,000 clones; 92% occur a single time. Approximately 0.39% of the sample goes to the ten largest clones.

The TCR comes from a man younger than 35 in good health. Some clones in this sample may be carry-over from other donors' samples. The receptor chain draws on TRBV5-5 and TRBJ2-1; the D gene cannot be resolved reliably. What was sequenced was naive CD4+ T cells from PBMCs. The cell subset or site label on this specimen signifies: CD45RA+ positively selected. The CDR3 in this case is CASSLVAENYNEQFF. The DNA sequence follows: TGTGCCAGCAGCTTGGTTGCGGAGAACTACAATGAGCAGTTCTTC.